This T cell receptor (beta chain) was recovered during a study of Graves' ophthalmopathy and Graves' hyperthyroidism listed by TCRdb under 2018. Regarding the complete study: Peripheral blood was collected before any treatment was given, at the time of initial diagnosis. To tell Graves' ophthalmopathy apart from Graves' hyperthyroidism, and to predict which patients would progress to ophthalmopathy, the study relied on TCR beta repertoire signatures. In total, 135 blood samples were TCR-sequenced: 43 ophthalmopathy, some 75 hyperthyroidism and some 17 hyperthyroidism-to-ophthalmopathy patients. To explore V-J signatures that separate ophthalmopathy from hyperthyroidism, a discovery set of about 96 patients was enrolled, consisting of fewer than 45 with ophthalmopathy and around 60 with stable hyperthyroidism. For independent validation, a separate cohort was made up of some 19 hyperthyroidism patients plus 17 patients who later progressed from hyperthyroidism to ophthalmopathy. In several hyperthyroidism patients, the T-cell repertoires found in thyroid tissue were compared with those found in blood. Following sample collection, hyperthyroidism patients were given methimazole at a starting dose of 30 mg daily, and ophthalmopathy patients were given high-dose intravenous methylprednisolone.

V loses 6 bases, J loses 7 bases, and the germline ends lie 22 bases apart. Including the terminal cysteine and phenylalanine, the CDR3 comprises 14 residues. The read is trimmed to its CDR3 DNA, 42 bases read in frame from base 1. CDR1 DFQATT and CDR2 SNEGSKA are derived from the germline V gene (reference sequence). For repertoire sequencing, TCR beta CDR3 regions were amplified from RNA transcripts. HTBI primers and the Qiagen OneStep RT-PCR kit were used in a first-round RT-PCR, which was followed by a second-round multiplex PCR, size selection and purification. Libraries were sequenced on an Illumina HiSeq2000 using paired-end 100 bp reads. The paper's processing steps were these. SOAPnuke was used to process the reads, removing any read that contained adapters or uncalled bases, had a mean Phred below 15, or lacked an exact match to the constant primer or identifier. COPE v1.2.5 was used to merge high-quality paired reads. Each unique nucleotide sequence was treated as a clonotype, and MiTCR v1.1 was used to align the clonotypes to the IMGT TRB V, D and J references. Analysis was restricted to V-J combinations with a frequency above 0.0001, which covered roughly 99% of repertoires. For each V-J combination, a TCR clonal expansion and chaos score was defined as F50 clonal expansion divided by the chaos observed in the TCRdist matrix. Welch's t-statistics and random forest were used to reduce the features to about a dozen V-J combinations, which were then used as input to a naive Bayes classifier. Thyroid-blood repertoire similarity was quantified with the Morisita-Horn index. The public reads were reanalyzed by TCRdb: fastp trimming at Q25, MiXCR alignment, in-frame beta chains only. Identical CDR3 proteins give one entry, which carries the most common genes and DNA. Here the V and J calls rest on TCRdb's processing, not on the authors' analysis. Within this sample are a few hundred thousand distinct CDR3 sequences, with approximately 18% of them counted one time only. Roughly 2.4% of the sample belongs to the ten largest clones.

Stable hyperthyroidism was defined as no progression to ophthalmopathy within 18 months of follow-up. The hyperthyroidism patients were 18 to 65 years old and newly diagnosed, with a disease duration of less than 2 months. Patients with other autoimmune diseases, uncontrolled infections, pregnancy or lactation were excluded. Diagnosis was based on clinical symptoms, serum thyroxine, TRAb, thyroid ultrasound and orbital computed tomography. Ficoll-Paque density gradient centrifugation was used to isolate PBMCs from under 11 ml of fresh peripheral blood. Total RNA was extracted with Trizol reagent and quality-checked on an Agilent 2100 Bioanalyzer. This clonotype showed up many times. Its antigen remains undetermined. Per-base quality was not reported, and no clone a single base away is much larger than it. Summary of the overall study and its limitations: Sample size was not predetermined statistically, and investigators were not blinded to group allocation. In validation, the model predicted ophthalmopathy progression with about 70% sensitivity and roughly 72% specificity; some 13 predicted patients were CT-confirmed with GO in a median of approximately 6.2 months. Ophthalmopathy was separated from stable hyperthyroidism by the 13-signature model with roughly 88% sensitivity and around 81% specificity in cross-validation and with 80%/75% in the test set. Most expanded thyroid clonotypes with a frequency above 0.001 also appeared in blood, which suggests that blood repertoires may reflect the immune response in the thyroid.

The TCR originated in an adult woman with stable Graves' hyperthyroidism. Sequencing was done on a sample of peripheral blood. The chain is encoded by TRBV20-1 joined to TRBJ2-7, and perhaps TRBD1 as D gene, on 6 matching bases. The base sequence is TGCAGTGCAACCTCCGGACTCTTCAGGGGAGAGCAGTACTTC. Translated, it reads CSATSGLFRGEQYF.